What follows are 24 T cell receptor beta chains derived from one specimen sequenced in a study of monozygotic twins with cystic fibrosis. Some clones are missing from TCRdb's copy, which holds only in-frame ones; the method was immunoSEQ multiplex PCR. The sample comprises 35,000 or so clones, around 82% of which are singletons, and under 2% rests with the top ten. Sequenced input: blood. The receptors shown here come from a girl under 10 years old with cystic fibrosis.

This rearrangement joins TRBV5-1 to TRBJ2-3; 8 bases match TRBD2. Germline-derived CDR1 and CDR2 are SGHRS and YFSETQ. Trimming removed 4 bases from V and 5 bases from J; junction bases left unmatched: 0. The CDR3 is made up of 12 amino acids. The CDR3 protein is CASSSGGDTQYF. Written as DNA, the CDR3 is TGCGCCAGCAGCAGCGGGGGAGATACGCAGTATTTT.

V gene TRBV5-1 combines with J gene TRBJ1-1; TRBD1 is a possible D gene (5 bases). V lost 4 bases, J lost 0 bases, and 13 bases lay in between. The CDR3 loop spans 15 amino acids. Germline V lookup: CDR1 SGHRS, CDR2 YFSETQ. The CDR3 DNA reads TGCGCCAGCAGCGTGCAACCGGGGGTGAACACTGAAGCTTTCTTT. Translation: CASSVQPGVNTEAFF.

The rearrangement uses TRBV7-9 and TRBJ1-1, with D perhaps TRBD1 (6 bases). Germline V CDR1 and CDR2: SEHNR, FQNEAQ (reference sequence). The CDR3 extends over 15 amino acids. Trimming cost V 5 bases and J 5 bases, with 18 bases left between them. CDR3 DNA sequence: TGTGCCAGCAGCCGCCGACAGGCGAGCGCAACTGAAGCTTTCTTT. This translates into CASSRRQASATEAFF.

The chain is built from TRBV6-5 and TRBJ2-5, with D possibly called TRBD1 or TRBD2 (5 bases each). The closer fit of TRBJ2-7 to the DNA end suggests the J call may be wrong. The CDR3 consists of 14 residues. Germline V gene lookup returns CDR1 MNHEY and CDR2 SVGAGI. The CDR3: CASSLSRDLYEQYF. As DNA, the CDR3 is TGTGCCAGCAGCCTCTCCCGGGACCTTTACGAGCAGTACTTC.

The chain joins TRBV2 to TRBJ1-2, with TRBD1 as a possible D gene (6 bases). The CDR3 is 16 residues long. V was trimmed by 7 bases and J by 3 bases, leaving 21 bases between them. Per the germline V gene, CDR1 is SNHLY and CDR2 is FYNNEI. This CDR3 is CASIFKGGNRDYGYTF. The CDR3 bases are TGTGCCAGCATATTCAAGGGGGGGAATCGGGACTATGGCTACACCTTC.

This clone was found once. The genes are TRBV6-6 and TRBJ1-3; tentative D call: TRBD1 (5 bases). The CDR3 extends over 13 amino acids. Trimming took off 8 bases at V and 5 bases at J, with 13 bases between the two ends. Germline V gene data show CDR1 as MNHNY and CDR2 as SVGAGI (reference sequence). The CDR3 DNA reads as TGTGCCAGCGTCCGGGGGGTTAGAAACACCATATATTTT. It encodes CASVRGVRNTIYF.

This clone showed up just once. The genes are TRBV13 and TRBJ2-7, with 10 nucleotides matching TRBD1. V lost 5 bases to trimming and J lost 2 bases; unmatched junction nucleotides: 3. Per the germline V gene, CDR1 is PRHDT and CDR2 is FYEKMQ (reference sequence). This CDR3 contains 14 residues. The CDR3 DNA reads TGTGCCAGCAGCCCAGGGACAGGGGCCTACGAGCAGTACTTC. Its translation: CASSPGTGAYEQYF.

The chain joins TRBV7-9 to TRBJ1-4; 7 nucleotides agree with TRBD1. The CDR3 covers 15 residues. The germline CDR1 and CDR2 sequences are SEHNR and FQNEAQ (reference sequence). V lost 5 bases, J lost 3 bases, and 6 bases stayed unmatched. The chain's CDR3 is CASSKPTGPNEKLFF. CDR3 in DNA: TGTGCCAGCAGCAAACCGACAGGGCCTAATGAAAAACTGTTTTTT.

Only a few counts were recorded for this clone. The chain links TRBV2 to TRBJ1-1; 7 bases match TRBD1. After removal of 8 bases from V and 3 bases from J, the junction contained 12 bases not matched to a gene. The length of the CDR3 is 15 residues. CDR1 and CDR2 (germline): SNHLY, FYNNEI. CDR3 nucleotides: TGTGCCAGCGCCTCGACAGGGAGGGGGTACACTGAAGCTTTCTTT. Protein: CASASTGRGYTEAFF.

The chain recombines TRBV30 with TRBJ2-7; D might be TRBD1 (6 bases). The CDR3 consists of 11 residues. The ends were cut back, 5 bases at V and 13 bases at J, with 18 bases in the middle. Germline V gene lookup returns CDR1 GTSNPN and CDR2 SVGIG (reference sequence). The CDR3 DNA follows: TGTGCCTGGGGGAAGGGGGTAATACACTACTTC. Translation gives CAWGKGVIHYF.

This chain connects TRBV6-5 to TRBJ2-7, with D perhaps TRBD1 (7 bases). Germline V gene lookup returns CDR1 MNHEY and CDR2 SVGAGI. The V end lost 5 bases, the J end lost 7 bases, and 15 bases lay between the germline ends. The CDR3 extends over 13 amino acids. CDR3: CASSPGGPGEQYF. CDR3 nucleotides: TGTGCCAGCAGTCCAGGGGGGCCGGGGGAGCAGTACTTC.

This clone was seen just once. J is TRBJ2-7 and V is TRBV7-9; the D gene is possibly TRBD2 (5 bases). Trimming removed 5 bases from V and 0 bases from J, with 17 bases in between. CDR1 is SEHNR and CDR2 is FQNEAQ in the germline V gene (reference sequence). The length of the CDR3 is 16 residues. The CDR3 loop is CASSTSRLGSSYEQYF. The CDR3 DNA is TGTGCCAGCAGCACCTCCCGTCTGGGGAGCTCCTACGAGCAGTACTTC. The full variable domain, its missing parts supplied by reference TRBV7-9 and TRBJ2-7, is DTGVSQNPRHKITKRGQNVTFRCDPISEHNRLYWYRQTLGQGPEFLTYFQNEAQLEKSRLLSDRFSAERPKGSFSTLEIQRTEQGDSAMYLCASSTSRLGSSYEQYFGPGTRLTVT.

The rearrangement links TRBV4-3 to TRBJ2-1; weak D call: TRBD2 (5 bases). V was pared by 1 base and J by 2 bases, with 6 bases between. The CDR3 consists of 14 residues. Germline-derived CDR1 and CDR2 are LGHNA and YSLEER. The CDR3 reads CASSQGRAYNEQFF. The CDR3 DNA reads as TGCGCCAGCAGCCAAGGGCGGGCCTACAATGAGCAGTTCTTC.

The gene calls are TRBV18 and TRBJ1-1; D is undetermined. This CDR3 has 14 residues. V dropped 2 bases and J dropped 1 base, with 8 bases sitting between them. Germline assignment: CDR1 KGHSH and CDR2 LQKENI. CDR3 in DNA: TGTGCCAGCTCACCAGGGTTCGGGAACACTGAAGCTTTCTTT. Residues: CASSPGFGNTEAFF.

The J gene is TRBJ1-4, the V gene TRBV30; D ambiguous. V was cut by 2 bases and J by 0 bases, with 7 bases left in between. This CDR3 is built from 14 residues. Germline V lookup: CDR1 GTSNPN, CDR2 SVGIG (reference sequence). The CDR3 sequence is CAWSRRTTNEKLFF. In DNA form, the CDR3 reads TGTGCCTGGAGTCGGCGGACAACTAATGAAAAACTGTTTTTT.

The J gene is TRBJ1-6, the V gene TRBV7-2; D is unclear. The germline CDR1 and CDR2 sequences are SGHTA and FQGNSA. The CDR3 sequence is 14 residues long. V was shortened by 6 bases and J by 10 bases, with 16 bases between the two germline ends. The CDR3 bases are TGTGCCAGCAGGCTCTTAGAAGTAGGGTCACCCCTCCACTTT. It codes for CASRLLEVGSPLHF.

The genes are TRBV9 and TRBJ1-2; D is perhaps TRBD1 (6 bases). Germline CDR1 reads SGDLS; CDR2 reads YYNGEE. V was clipped by 3 bases and J by 1 base, with 16 bases between them. The CDR3 totals 16 residues. CDR3 in DNA: TGTGCCAGCAGCGCCTCCCCCGGGACAAATAACTATGGCTACACCTTC. Protein: CASSASPGTNNYGYTF.

This clone was seen a handful of times. The genes are TRBV30 and TRBJ1-5; D remains unclear. The CDR3 contains 13 residues. Deletions cut 3 bases from V and 2 bases from J, with 8 bases between. Germline CDR1 reads GTSNPN; CDR2 reads SVGIG (reference sequence). CDR3 DNA sequence: TGTGCCTGGAGCAAGGTGGGCAATCAGCCCCAGCATTTT. It encodes CAWSKVGNQPQHF.

This rearrangement joins TRBV2 to TRBJ1-1; a weak D match, TRBD1 (6 bases). Germline loops: CDR1 SNHLY, CDR2 FYNNEI. CDR3 length equals 16 residues. V was clipped by 3 bases and J by 6 bases, with 20 bases between them. The CDR3 reads CASSDRGILNGAEAFF. In DNA, the CDR3 is TGTGCCAGCAGTGACAGGGGCATTTTAAATGGGGCTGAAGCTTTCTTT. The entire variable domain, with the rest obtained from reference TRBV2 and TRBJ1-1, is as follows: EPEVTQTPSHQVTQMGQEVILRCVPISNHLYFYWYRQILGQKVEFLVSFYNNEISEKSEIFDDQFSVERPDGSNFTLKIRSTKLEDSAMYFCASSDRGILNGAEAFFGQGTRLTVV.

Turning to this clone: This same CDR3 is encoded by further DNA sequences in the sample. The V call is TRBV30, the J call TRBJ1-4, with 10 positions matching TRBD1. Trimming removed 2 bases from V and 7 bases from J; junction bases left unmatched: 1. CDR1 GTSNPN and CDR2 SVGIG come from the germline V gene (reference sequence). The CDR3 extends over 13 amino acids. CDR3 DNA: TGTGCCTGGAGTAGGGACAGGGGTGAAAAACTGTTTTTT. Translated: CAWSRDRGEKLFF.

This chain joins TRBV4-2 and TRBJ2-1, with TRBD1 matching over 8 bases. Trimming cost V 0 bases and J 8 bases; bases outside gene matches: 9. Germline CDR1 LGHNA, CDR2 YNFKEQ. CDR3 length equals 16 residues. The CDR3 is CASSQEEDRVVYEQFF. CDR3 nucleotide sequence: TGTGCCAGCAGCCAAGAAGAGGACAGGGTTGTGTATGAGCAGTTCTTC.

J is TRBJ2-5 and V is TRBV10-3; D is unresolved. The ends were cut back, 0 bases at V and 2 bases at J, with 10 bases in the middle. The CDR3 is 15 amino acids. The germline V gene has CDR1 ENHRY and CDR2 SYGVKD. CDR3 residues: CAISESPGGQETQYF. CDR3 nucleotide sequence: TGTGCCATCAGTGAGTCGCCCGGCGGACAAGAGACCCAGTACTTC.

The rearrangement joins TRBV30 to TRBJ2-3, with TRBD1 identical over 7 bases. V trimming: 3 bases; J trimming: 2 bases; junction bases outside the gene matches: 5. The CDR3 has 14 amino acids. Germline V gives CDR1 GTSNPN, CDR2 SVGIG (reference sequence). The CDR3 loop reads CAWRRDSYTDTQYF. DNA of the CDR3: TGTGCCTGGAGGAGGGACAGCTACACAGATACGCAGTATTTT.

This clone has more than one count but fewer than ten. Written as DNA, the CDR3 is TGCGCCAGCAGTGGGTGGAGTTCCTACGAGCAGTACTTC. Translation gives CASSGWSSYEQYF. The rearrangement links TRBV5-1 to TRBJ2-7; no clear D. Germline V gene sequence: CDR1 SGHRS, CDR2 YFSETQ. The CDR3 loop spans 13 amino acids. Trimming pared 5 bases from V and 1 base from J, leaving 10 bases between.